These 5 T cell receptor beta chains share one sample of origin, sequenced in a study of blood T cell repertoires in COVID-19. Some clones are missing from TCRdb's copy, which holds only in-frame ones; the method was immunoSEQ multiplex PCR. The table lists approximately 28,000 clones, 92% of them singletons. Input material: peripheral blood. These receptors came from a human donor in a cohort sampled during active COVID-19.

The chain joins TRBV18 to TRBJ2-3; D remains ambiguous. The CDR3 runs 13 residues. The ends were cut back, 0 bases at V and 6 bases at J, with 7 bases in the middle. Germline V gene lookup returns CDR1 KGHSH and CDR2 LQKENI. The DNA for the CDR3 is TGTGCCAGCTCACCACCGGGCAGGGATACGCAGTATTTT. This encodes CASSPPGRDTQYF.

Here the CDR3 DNA reads TGTGCCAGCCTACGCCGGGACAAAGGGGAGCAGTACTTC. Protein product: CASLRRDKGEQYF. This chain links TRBV5-5 with TRBJ2-7, with D tentatively TRBD1 (6 bases). Germline values: CDR1 SGHKS, CDR2 YYEKEE (reference sequence). The CDR3 has 13 residues. V shed 7 bases and J shed 7 bases, with 18 bases lying between them.

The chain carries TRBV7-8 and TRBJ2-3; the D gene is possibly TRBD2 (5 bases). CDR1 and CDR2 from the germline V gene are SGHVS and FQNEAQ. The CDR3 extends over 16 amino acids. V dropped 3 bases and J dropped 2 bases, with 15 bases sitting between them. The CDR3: CASSFSPPGFTDTQYF. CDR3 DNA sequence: TGTGCCAGCAGCTTCTCCCCCCCGGGGTTCACAGATACGCAGTATTTT.

DNA of the CDR3: TGTGCCAGTAGTATGGGACAGACAACTAATGAAAAACTGTTTTTT. It yields the protein CASSMGQTTNEKLFF. This chain joins TRBV19 and TRBJ1-4; 7 nucleotides align to TRBD1. The CDR3 is 15 residues long. J lost 0 bases, V lost 3 bases, and 1 base had no gene match. From germline, CDR1 is LNHDA and CDR2 SQIVND (reference sequence). The variable domain in full, with the rest retrieved from reference TRBV19 and TRBJ1-4, is DGGITQSPKYLFRKEGQNVTLSCEQNLNHDAMYWYRQDPGQGLRLIYYSQIVNDFQKGDIAEGYSVSREKKESFPLTVTSAQKNPTAFYLCASSMGQTTNEKLFFGSGTQLSVL.

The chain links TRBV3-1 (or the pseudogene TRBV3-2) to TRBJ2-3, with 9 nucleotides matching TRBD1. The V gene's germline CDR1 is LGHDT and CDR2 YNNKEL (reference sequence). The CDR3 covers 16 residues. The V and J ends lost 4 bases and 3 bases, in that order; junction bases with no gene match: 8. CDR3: CASSRDRVGGTDTQYF. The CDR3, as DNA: TGTGCCAGCAGCCGGGACAGGGTGGGAGGTACAGATACGCAGTATTTT.